These 32 T cell receptor beta chains were sequenced from one sample in a study of T cell responses to AZD1222 COVID-19 vaccine. Repertoires were generated with immunoSEQ multiplex PCR, while TCRdb's copy carries only in-frame clones and drops some. Here the sample spans about 150,000 clones, 70% to 90% being singletons. The sample in question was peripheral blood, obtained 28 days after the second dose of the MenACWY control vaccine. These receptors all come from an adult who received the MenACWY meningococcal vaccine as a control.

V is TRBV7-9 and J is TRBJ2-1; a possible D gene is TRBD2 (6 bases). CDR1 is SEHNR, CDR2 FQNEAQ, per germline (reference sequence). CDR3 length equals 17 residues. Trimming took 4 bases from V and 4 from J, leaving 20 bases between them. CDR3 nucleotide sequence: TGTGCCAGCAGCTCCCGCGGGGCTAGCGAGAGATACAATGAGCAGTTCTTC. This encodes CASSSRGASERYNEQFF.

CDR3: CASSLAGSYEQYV. In DNA, the CDR3 is TGTGCCAGCAGTTTAGCCGGATCCTACGAGCAGTACGTC. This chain links TRBV27 with TRBJ2-7; no firm D call. V was trimmed by 2 bases and J by 1 base, leaving 6 bases between them. Germline values: CDR1 MNHEY, CDR2 SMNVEV (reference sequence). CDR3 length: 13 amino acids.

The chain joins TRBV4-2 to TRBJ2-3, with 10 bases lining up with TRBD2. Trimming cost V 0 bases and J 3 bases; bases outside gene matches: 6. Germline-derived CDR1 and CDR2 are LGHNA and YNFKEQ. The CDR3 extends over 17 amino acids. Written as DNA, the CDR3 is TGTGCCAGCAGCCAAGATTACAGGACTAGCGGAACAGATACGCAGTATTTT. It yields the protein CASSQDYRTSGTDTQYF.

This chain joins TRBV3-1 (or the pseudogene TRBV3-2) and TRBJ1-1, with D possibly TRBD1 on 5 matching bases. The CDR3 consists of 15 residues. CDR1 is LGHDT, CDR2 YNNKEL, per germline (reference sequence). V lost 4 bases, J lost 0 bases, and 12 bases lay in between. The CDR3 DNA sequence: TGTGCCAGCAGCCCCCACGACAGAATGAACACTGAAGCTTTCTTT. Translating it yields CASSPHDRMNTEAFF.

V is TRBV7-9 and J is TRBJ2-2; the D is unclear. V was cut by 2 bases and J by 4 bases, with 8 bases left in between. Germline V CDR1 and CDR2: SEHNR, FQNEAQ (reference sequence). The CDR3 has 14 amino acids. As DNA, the CDR3 is TGTGCCAGCAGCTTACAAGAGTTCACCGGGGAGCTGTTTTTT. Translated, it gives CASSLQEFTGELFF.

The V gene is TRBV3-1 (or the pseudogene TRBV3-2), the J gene TRBJ2-2; D might be TRBD1 or TRBD2, each matching 5 bases. The CDR3 is 14 residues long. Germline assignment: CDR1 LGHDT and CDR2 YNNKEL (reference sequence). Trimming removed 5 bases at V and 6 bases at J, with 13 bases between. The CDR3 nucleotides read TGTGCCAGCAGCTTAGGAAGGGGACCCGGGGAGCTGTTTTTT. Translated, it gives CASSLGRGPGELFF.

This chain connects TRBV11-1 to TRBJ2-3; D gene unclear. Germline V gene data show CDR1 as SGHAT and CDR2 as FQDESV (reference sequence). Trimming removed 3 bases at V and 2 bases at J, with 6 bases between. The CDR3 is 13 amino acids. In DNA, the CDR3 is TGTGCCAGCAGCTTCGAGGTCACAGATACGCAGTATTTT. Its protein is CASSFEVTDTQYF.

This chain uses TRBV3-1 (or the pseudogene TRBV3-2) with TRBJ1-2; D uncertain. Trimming left V 6 bases short and J 6 bases short, with 11 bases between. Germline CDR1 reads LGHDT; CDR2 reads YNNKEL (reference sequence). The CDR3 spans 12 residues. The CDR3 DNA reads as TGTGCCAGCAGTCCATCCGGCCATGGCTACACCTTC. This encodes CASSPSGHGYTF.

This clone appeared once. This chain connects TRBV9 to TRBJ1-1; TRBD1 agrees at 8 bases. The CDR3 is 15 amino acids. Trimming took 4 bases from V and 1 from J; bases not matched to a gene: 6. Germline V gene lookup returns CDR1 SGDLS and CDR2 YYNGEE. CDR3 loop: CASSPRQGRNTEAFF. In DNA form, the CDR3 reads TGTGCCAGCAGCCCCCGACAGGGGAGGAACACTGAAGCTTTCTTT. Together with reference TRBV9 and TRBJ1-1, the CDR3 gives the full variable domain: DSGVTQTPKHLITATGQRVTLRCSPRSGDLSVYWYQQSLDQGLQFLIQYYNGEERAKGNILERFSAQQFPDLHSELNLSSLELGDSALYFCASSPRQGRNTEAFFGQGTRLTVV.

The chain uses TRBV28 and TRBJ1-2; TRBD1 matches 9 bases. The CDR3 runs to 13 residues. The ends lost 5 bases at V and 8 bases at J; junction bases unmatched: 6. CDR1 and CDR2 (germline): MDHEN, SYDVKM. The CDR3 region has the DNA TGTGCCAGCAGTCCACAGGGGGCGGGCGGCTACACCTTC. It codes for CASSPQGAGGYTF.

The chain joins TRBV5-1 to TRBJ2-3; 11 nucleotides line up with TRBD2. CDR3 length: 17 amino acids. CDR1 and CDR2 from the germline V gene are SGHRS and YFSETQ. V lost 0 bases, J lost 1 base, and 4 bases stayed unmatched. For the CDR3, the DNA is TGCGCCAGCAGCTTGGGTCTAGCGGGGGGCGGCACAGATACGCAGTATTTT. It specifies CASSLGLAGGGTDTQYF.

This chain links TRBV5-4 with TRBJ1-5; D remains unclear. The length of the CDR3 is 13 residues. CDR1 SGHNT and CDR2 YYREEE come from the germline V gene (reference sequence). With 3 bases removed from V and 0 bases from J, the gap between germline ends came to 4 bases. The CDR3 reads CASSYNSNQPQHF. The DNA of the CDR3 is TGTGCCAGCAGCTACAATAGCAATCAGCCCCAGCATTTT.

The rearrangement links TRBV5-5 to TRBJ2-2, with a possible D match to TRBD1 (6 bases). Germline V gene sequence: CDR1 SGHKS, CDR2 YYEKEE (reference sequence). The CDR3 is 15 residues long. V shed 4 bases and J shed 8 bases, with 18 bases lying between them. DNA for the CDR3: TGTGCCAGCAGCCCGCACCCAGGGGAAGCTGGGGAGCTGTTTTTT. Translated: CASSPHPGEAGELFF.

The chain couples TRBV12-1 to TRBJ2-7; TRBD2 reflects the table's D call only, with no check against the DNA. TRBV12-1 counts as a pseudogene. CDR3 length: 14 residues. The CDR3 bases are TGTGCCAGCAGCCGTAGCGGGGGCTACTACGAGCAGTACGTC. This encodes CASSRSGGYYEQYV.

The chain uses TRBV7-2 and TRBJ1-1; 11 bases are a match to TRBD1. CDR3 length: 15 amino acids. Germline trimming cut 1 base from V and 4 bases from J; bases unmatched to any gene: 2. The germline CDR1 and CDR2 sequences are SGHTA and FQGNSA. CDR3 in DNA: TGTGCCAGCAGCTTAGGGGGGACAGGGGGCACTGAAGCTTTCTTT. Residues: CASSLGGTGGTEAFF. The full variable domain, completed using reference TRBV7-2 and TRBJ1-1, is GAGVSQSPSNKVTEKGKDVELRCDPISGHTALYWYRQSLGQGLEFLIYFQGNSAPDKSGLPSDRFSAERTGGSVSTLTIQRTQQEDSAVYLCASSLGGTGGTEAFFGQGTRLTVV.

The V call is TRBV6-4, the J call TRBJ1-1; tentative D call: TRBD1 (5 bases). CDR1 is MRHNA and CDR2 is SNTAGT in the germline V gene. This CDR3 region has 14 residues. V dropped 4 bases and J dropped 3 bases, with 12 bases sitting between them. Here the CDR3 reads CASSVRAGDTEAFF. CDR3 DNA sequence: TGTGCCAGCAGTGTTAGGGCGGGGGACACTGAAGCTTTCTTT.

V usage is TRBV12-3 or TRBV12-4 and J usage is TRBJ1-5; possibly TRBD1 for D (6 bases). The CDR3 sequence is 13 residues long. Trimming left V 6 bases short and J 7 bases short, with 13 bases between. CDR3 loop: CASSPITGQPQHF. The CDR3 DNA reads TGTGCCAGCAGCCCGATTACAGGGCAGCCCCAGCATTTT.

CDR3 in amino acids: CASSVGTPELEAFF. Written as DNA, the CDR3 is TGTGCCAGCAGCGTAGGGACCCCGGAACTGGAAGCTTTCTTT. The V and J genes are TRBV9 and TRBJ1-1; D unresolved. The CDR3 consists of 14 residues. CDR1 and CDR2 (germline): SGDLS, YYNGEE. The germline V and J ends were trimmed by 0 bases and 8 bases, with 14 bases remaining between them.

The chain employs TRBV7-6 and TRBJ1-5, with unresolved D. The germline V and J ends were trimmed by 5 bases and 7 bases, with 18 bases remaining between them. The CDR3 has 15 residues. Germline V gene lookup returns CDR1 SGHVS and CDR2 FNYEAQ. The CDR3 coding sequence is TGTGCCAGCAGCCCCCGACCCACACATGAACAGCCCCAGCATTTT. This codes for CASSPRPTHEQPQHF.

The CDR3: CASSKIGRDSPLHF. As DNA, the CDR3 is TGTGCCAGCAGTAAGATCGGGCGGGATTCACCCCTCCACTTT. This chain links TRBV6-5 with TRBJ1-6, with D unresolved. From germline, CDR1 is MNHEY and CDR2 SVGAGI. The ends were cut back, 5 bases at V and 8 bases at J, with 13 bases in the middle. The CDR3 has 14 residues.

This chain uses TRBV6-5 with TRBJ1-1; 7 nucleotides match TRBD1. The CDR3 spans 13 residues. Germline values: CDR1 MNHEY, CDR2 SVGAGI. V shed 7 bases, J shed 1 base, and the junction held 3 bases outside the gene matches. This CDR3 reads CASMGQPNTEAFF. CDR3 coding DNA: TGTGCCAGCATGGGACAGCCGAACACTGAAGCTTTCTTT.

The chain has TRBV6-5 and TRBJ2-3; D may be TRBD2 (6 bases). V was pared by 10 bases and J by 1 base, with 12 bases between. CDR1 MNHEY and CDR2 SVGAGI come from the germline V gene. The CDR3 has 13 residues. CDR3 in amino acids: CATGGQGTDTQYF. The CDR3 coding sequence is TGTGCCACTGGAGGGCAGGGCACAGATACGCAGTATTTT.

The chain links TRBV30 to TRBJ2-1; 8 bases fit TRBD1. Germline CDR1 GTSNPN, CDR2 SVGIG (reference sequence). There are 15 residues in the CDR3. With 2 bases clipped from V and 4 bases from J, the junction kept 7 bases outside the gene matches. As DNA, the CDR3 is TGTGCCTGGAGTCAACAGGGGGGATCGTACAATGAGCAGTTCTTC. Protein: CAWSQQGGSYNEQFF.

This chain links TRBV19 with TRBJ1-6; D not certain. From germline, CDR1 is LNHDA and CDR2 SQIVND (reference sequence). This CDR3 spans 15 amino acids. Deletions cut 4 bases from V and 6 bases from J, with 13 bases between. This CDR3 is CASSTGLAGNSPLHF. The CDR3 DNA sequence: TGTGCCAGTAGTACAGGACTGGCGGGTAATTCACCCCTCCACTTT. The full variable domain, in which reference TRBV19 and TRBJ1-6 provide the parts outside the CDR3, is DGGITQSPKYLFRKEGQNVTLSCEQNLNHDAMYWYRQDPGQGLRLIYYSQIVNDFQKGDIAEGYSVSREKKESFPLTVTSAQKNPTAFYLCASSTGLAGNSPLHFGNGTRLTVT.

The J gene is TRBJ2-1, the V gene TRBV7-2; 7 bases fit TRBD1. The germline V gene encodes CDR1 SGHTA and CDR2 FQGNSA. This CDR3 comprises 14 residues. J lost 7 bases, V lost 6 bases, and 9 bases had no gene match. The CDR3, as DNA: TGTGCCAGCAGTTGGAGACAGGGTTCAAATGAGCAGTTCTTC. Amino acids: CASSWRQGSNEQFF.

The chain employs TRBV5-5 and TRBJ1-1; 10 bases fit TRBD1. Germline V gene data show CDR1 as SGHKS and CDR2 as YYEKEE (reference sequence). CDR3 size: 15 residues. The J segment lost 6 bases and the V segment lost 4 bases, leaving 9 bases of the junction unmatched. The CDR3 region is CASSRSTGGFSEAFF. The CDR3 DNA sequence: TGTGCCAGCAGCCGGTCGACAGGGGGCTTCTCTGAAGCTTTCTTT.

The rearrangement links TRBV29-1 to TRBJ2-5; 16 nucleotides line up with TRBD2. CDR3 length: 16 residues. Germline V gene lookup returns CDR1 SQVTM and CDR2 ANQGSEA. V lost 6 bases and J lost 4; bases outside the gene matches: 8. The CDR3 here is CSVSGLAGGGVETQYF. CDR3 nucleotide sequence: TGCAGCGTCTCGGGACTAGCGGGAGGGGGGGTAGAGACCCAGTACTTC.

The chain employs TRBV3-1 (or the pseudogene TRBV3-2) and TRBJ1-3, with D uncertain. This CDR3 spans 15 amino acids. Germline CDR1 reads LGHDT; CDR2 reads YNNKEL (reference sequence). With 4 bases removed from V and 4 bases from J, the gap between germline ends came to 14 bases. The CDR3 protein is CASSPTPSLGNTIYF. DNA for the CDR3: TGTGCCAGCAGCCCGACCCCCAGTCTCGGAAACACCATATATTTT.

This chain uses TRBV11-1 with TRBJ1-4, with 9 bases identical to TRBD1. The CDR3 runs 15 residues. V lost 4 bases, J lost 4 bases, and 4 bases stayed unmatched. Germline loops: CDR1 SGHAT, CDR2 FQDESV (reference sequence). The CDR3 DNA sequence: TGTGCCAGCAGCTCGGACAGGGGCCATAATGAAAAACTGTTTTTT. Amino acids: CASSSDRGHNEKLFF.

The V call is TRBV12-3 or TRBV12-4, the J call TRBJ1-6; no reliable D call. V gave up 6 bases and J gave up 8 bases, with 11 bases separating them. The CDR3 consists of 13 residues. CDR3 sequence reads: CASSPVPDSPLHF. The DNA of the CDR3 is TGTGCCAGCAGCCCTGTCCCGGATTCACCCCTCCACTTT.

The chain links TRBV5-6 to TRBJ1-1; D ambiguous. This CDR3 has 13 amino acids. Germline V gene data show CDR1 as SGHDT and CDR2 as YYEEEE. The V and J ends lost 4 bases and 3 bases respectively, with 10 bases between them. The CDR3 DNA sequence: TGTGCCAGCAGCCCGCTTCTGTACACTGAAGCTTTCTTT. This encodes CASSPLLYTEAFF.

V is TRBV10-3 and J is TRBJ2-1, with a weak D call TRBD2 (7 bases). V lost 8 bases and J lost 6, with 17 bases in between. From germline, CDR1 is ENHRY and CDR2 SYGVKD. CDR3 length: 14 amino acids. CDR3 protein: CAIRGDGGPNEQFF. DNA for the CDR3: TGTGCCATCCGGGGGGATGGGGGGCCCAATGAGCAGTTCTTC.